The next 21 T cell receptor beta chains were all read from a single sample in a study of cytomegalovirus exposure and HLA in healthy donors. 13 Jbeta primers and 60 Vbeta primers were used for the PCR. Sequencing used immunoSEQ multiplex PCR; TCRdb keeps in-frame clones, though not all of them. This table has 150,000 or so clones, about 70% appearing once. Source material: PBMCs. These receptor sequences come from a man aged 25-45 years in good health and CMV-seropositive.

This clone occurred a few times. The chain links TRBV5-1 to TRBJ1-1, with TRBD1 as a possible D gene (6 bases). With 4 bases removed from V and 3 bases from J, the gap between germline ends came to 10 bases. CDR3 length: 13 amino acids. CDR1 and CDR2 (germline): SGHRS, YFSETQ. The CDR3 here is CASSQGWDTEAFF. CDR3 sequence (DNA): TGCGCCAGCAGCCAGGGGTGGGACACTGAAGCTTTCTTT.

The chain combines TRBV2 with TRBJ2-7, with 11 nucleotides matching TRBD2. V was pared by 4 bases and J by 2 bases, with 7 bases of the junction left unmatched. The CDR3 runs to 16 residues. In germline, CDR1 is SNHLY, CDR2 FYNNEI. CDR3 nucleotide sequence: TGTGCCAGCAGTGGGGCCCCGGGACTAGCGGCCTACGAGCAGTACTTC. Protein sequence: CASSGAPGLAAYEQYF.

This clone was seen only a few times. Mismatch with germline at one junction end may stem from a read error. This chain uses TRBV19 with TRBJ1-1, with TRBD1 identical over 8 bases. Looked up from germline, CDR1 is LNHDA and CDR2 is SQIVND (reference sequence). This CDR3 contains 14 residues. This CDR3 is CASSVDRGNTEAFF. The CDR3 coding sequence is TGTGCCAGTAGTGTAGACAGGGGGAACACTGAAGCTTTCTTT. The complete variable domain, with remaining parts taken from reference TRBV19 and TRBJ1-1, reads DGGITQSPKYLFRKEGQNVTLSCEQNLNHDAMYWYRQDPGQGLRLIYYSQIVNDFQKGDIAEGYSVSREKKESFPLTVTSAQKNPTAFYLCASSVDRGNTEAFFGQGTRLTVV.

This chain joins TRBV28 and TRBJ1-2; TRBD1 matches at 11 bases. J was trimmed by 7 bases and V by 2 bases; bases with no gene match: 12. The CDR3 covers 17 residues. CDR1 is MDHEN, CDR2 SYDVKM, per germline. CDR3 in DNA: TGTGCCAGCAGTTTACAGGATGCGGGACAGGGGGGGGGTGGCTACACCTTC. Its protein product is CASSLQDAGQGGGGYTF.

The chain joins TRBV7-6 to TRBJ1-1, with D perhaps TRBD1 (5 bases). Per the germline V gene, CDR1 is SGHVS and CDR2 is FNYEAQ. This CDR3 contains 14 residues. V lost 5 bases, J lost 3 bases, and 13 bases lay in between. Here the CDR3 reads CASSPRRGDTEAFF. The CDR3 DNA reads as TGTGCCAGCAGCCCCCGGAGGGGCGACACTGAAGCTTTCTTT. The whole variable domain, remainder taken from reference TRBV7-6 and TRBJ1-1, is GAGVSQSPRYKVTKRGQDVALRCDPISGHVSLYWYRQALGQGPEFLTYFNYEAQQDKSGLPNDRFSAERPEGSISTLTIQRTEQRDSAMYRCASSPRRGDTEAFFGQGTRLTVV.

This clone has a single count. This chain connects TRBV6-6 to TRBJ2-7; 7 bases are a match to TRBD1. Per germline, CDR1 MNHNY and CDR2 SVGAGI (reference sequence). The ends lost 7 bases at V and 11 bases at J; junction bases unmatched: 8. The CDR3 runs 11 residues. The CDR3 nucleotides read TGTGCCAGCACCCCAGGGGGTTTTAAGTACTTC. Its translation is CASTPGGFKYF.

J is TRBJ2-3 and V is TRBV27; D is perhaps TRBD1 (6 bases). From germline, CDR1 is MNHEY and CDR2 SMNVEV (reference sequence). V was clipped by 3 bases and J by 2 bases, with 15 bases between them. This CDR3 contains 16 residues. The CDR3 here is CASSFPGHENTDTQYF. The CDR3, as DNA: TGTGCCAGCAGTTTTCCGGGACACGAGAACACAGATACGCAGTATTTT.

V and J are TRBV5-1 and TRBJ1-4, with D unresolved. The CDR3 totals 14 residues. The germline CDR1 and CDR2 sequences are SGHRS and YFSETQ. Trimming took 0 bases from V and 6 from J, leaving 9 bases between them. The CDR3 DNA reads TGCGCCAGCAGCTTGGGGAGGACGGATGAAAAACTGTTTTTT. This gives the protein CASSLGRTDEKLFF.

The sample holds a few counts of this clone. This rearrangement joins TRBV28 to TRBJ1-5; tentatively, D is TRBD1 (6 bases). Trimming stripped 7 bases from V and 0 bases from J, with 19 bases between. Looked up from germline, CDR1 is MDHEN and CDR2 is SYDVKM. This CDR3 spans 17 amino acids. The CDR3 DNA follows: TGTGCCAGCACCCTCATCGGGACAACATATAGCAATCAGCCCCAGCATTTT. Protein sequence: CASTLIGTTYSNQPQHF. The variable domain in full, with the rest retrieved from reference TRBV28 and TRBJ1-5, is DVKVTQSSRYLVKRTGEKVFLECVQDMDHENMFWYRQDPGLGLRLIYFSYDVKMKEKGDIPEGYSVSREKKERFSLILESASTNQTSMYLCASTLIGTTYSNQPQHFGDGTRLSIL.

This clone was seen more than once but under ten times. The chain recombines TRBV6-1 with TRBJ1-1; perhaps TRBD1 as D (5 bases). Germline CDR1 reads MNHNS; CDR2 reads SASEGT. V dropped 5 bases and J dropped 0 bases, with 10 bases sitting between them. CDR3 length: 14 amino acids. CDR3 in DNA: TGTGCCAGCAGTAGAGACAGAATGAACACTGAAGCTTTCTTT. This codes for CASSRDRMNTEAFF.

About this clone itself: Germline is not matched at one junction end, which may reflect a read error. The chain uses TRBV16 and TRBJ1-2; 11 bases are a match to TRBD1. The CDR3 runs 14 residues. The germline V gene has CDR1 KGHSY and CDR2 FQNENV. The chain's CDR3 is CASSQGPDRGRVSF. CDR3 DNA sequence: TGTGCCAGCAGCCAAGGGCCGGACAGGGGGCGCGTCTCCTTC.

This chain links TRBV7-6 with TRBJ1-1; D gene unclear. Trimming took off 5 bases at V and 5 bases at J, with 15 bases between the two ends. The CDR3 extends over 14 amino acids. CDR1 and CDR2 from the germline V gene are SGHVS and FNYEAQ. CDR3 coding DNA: TGTGCCAGCAGCCCCGCCGGGGTTCTGACTGAAGCTTTCTTT. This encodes CASSPAGVLTEAFF.

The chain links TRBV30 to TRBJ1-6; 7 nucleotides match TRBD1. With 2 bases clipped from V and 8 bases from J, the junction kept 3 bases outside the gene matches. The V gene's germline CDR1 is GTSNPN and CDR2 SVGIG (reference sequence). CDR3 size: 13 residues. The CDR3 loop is CAWSPTGDSPLHF. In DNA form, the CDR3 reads TGTGCCTGGAGTCCAACAGGGGATTCACCCCTCCACTTT.

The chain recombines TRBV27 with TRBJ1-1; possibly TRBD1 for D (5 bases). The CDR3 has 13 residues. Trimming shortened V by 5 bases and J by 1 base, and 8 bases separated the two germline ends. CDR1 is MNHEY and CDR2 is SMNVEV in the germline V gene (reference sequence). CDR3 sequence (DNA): TGTGCCAGCAGTCGACAGCCGAACACTGAAGCTTTCTTT. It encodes CASSRQPNTEAFF.

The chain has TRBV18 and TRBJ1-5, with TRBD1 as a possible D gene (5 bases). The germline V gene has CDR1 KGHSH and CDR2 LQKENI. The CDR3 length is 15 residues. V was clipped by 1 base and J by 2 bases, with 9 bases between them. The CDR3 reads CASSPQGLGNQPQHF. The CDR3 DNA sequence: TGTGCCAGCTCACCACAGGGGTTAGGCAATCAGCCCCAGCATTTT.

The CDR3 reads CASSKTNLSYEQYF. CDR3 DNA sequence: TGTGCCAGCAGTAAGACTAACTTATCCTACGAGCAGTACTTC. The chain is built from TRBV2 and TRBJ2-7; tentative D call: TRBD2 (5 bases). Germline CDR1 reads SNHLY; CDR2 reads FYNNEI. V gave up 5 bases and J gave up 1 base, with 12 bases separating them. This CDR3 is built from 14 residues.

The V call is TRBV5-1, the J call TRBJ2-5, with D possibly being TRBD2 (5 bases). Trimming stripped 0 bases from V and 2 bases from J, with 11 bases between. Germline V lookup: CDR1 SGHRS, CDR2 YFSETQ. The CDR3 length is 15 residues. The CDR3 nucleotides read TGCGCCAGCAGCTTGGGTTCAGGAGGACAAGAGACCCAGTACTTC. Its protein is CASSLGSGGQETQYF.

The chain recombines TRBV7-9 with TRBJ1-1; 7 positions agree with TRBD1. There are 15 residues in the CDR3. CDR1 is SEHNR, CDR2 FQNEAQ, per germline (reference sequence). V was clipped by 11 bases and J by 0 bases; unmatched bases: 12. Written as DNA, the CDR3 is TGTGCCGGGACCCAAAGCAGGGGGATGAACACTGAAGCTTTCTTT. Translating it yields CAGTQSRGMNTEAFF.

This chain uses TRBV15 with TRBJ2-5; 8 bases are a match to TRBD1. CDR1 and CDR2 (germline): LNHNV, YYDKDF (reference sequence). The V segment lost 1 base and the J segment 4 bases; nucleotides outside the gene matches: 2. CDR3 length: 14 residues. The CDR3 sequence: CATSRAQGGETQYF. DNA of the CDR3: TGTGCCACCAGCAGAGCACAGGGGGGAGAGACCCAGTACTTC.

The chain's CDR3 is CASSLSINFRSTEAFF. CDR3 DNA sequence: TGTGCCAGCAGCTTAAGTATAAACTTCCGGAGCACTGAAGCTTTCTTT. The chain employs TRBV11-2 and TRBJ1-1; D unresolved. This CDR3 comprises 16 residues. Per germline, CDR1 SGHAT and CDR2 FQNNGV. Trimming removed 2 bases from V and 4 bases from J, with 17 bases in between.

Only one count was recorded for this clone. CDR3 nucleotides: TGTGCCAGCAGCCCAAGGGGGTGGGGAAATGAAAAACTGTTTTTT. Translating it yields CASSPRGWGNEKLFF. The chain employs TRBV7-9 and TRBJ1-4; D might be TRBD1 (6 bases). This CDR3 region has 15 residues. Germline V gene sequence: CDR1 SEHNR, CDR2 FQNEAQ (reference sequence). The V and J ends lost 5 bases and 5 bases respectively, with 15 bases between them.